This TCR beta chain was recovered during a study of blood T cell repertoires in COVID-19. The overall study: COVID-19 samples from acute and convalescent phases originated in the United States, Italy and Spain. The analysed material was cDNA or gDNA that came from T cells, B-cell-depleted T cells, or PBMCs.

V gave up 2 bases and J gave up 3 bases; unmatched junction bases: 10. Germline CDR1 reads MNHNS; CDR2 reads SASEGT. This CDR3 region has 19 residues. In the original analysis: Reference gene primer amplification in the assay estimated nucleated cell counts. The method was immunoSEQ multiplex PCR; TCRdb's version includes in-frame clones alone and lacks a portion of them. V, J and clone size derive from that table, while D and trimming were established from the DNA sequence. The repertoire holds around 310,000 clones, with 80% to 95% as singletons. A Seattle source enrolled patients during active infection and followed them longitudinally.

The TCR was taken from a woman in her twenties or thirties with COVID-19, enrolled during active disease. The rearrangement joins TRBV6-1 to TRBJ2-3; 14 nucleotides align to TRBD2. Input material: peripheral blood. The DNA of the CDR3 is TGTGCCAGCAGTGAATTTTGGGGACTAGCGGGAGCGAGAACAGATACGCAGTATTTT. Translation: CASSEFWGLAGARTDTQYF.